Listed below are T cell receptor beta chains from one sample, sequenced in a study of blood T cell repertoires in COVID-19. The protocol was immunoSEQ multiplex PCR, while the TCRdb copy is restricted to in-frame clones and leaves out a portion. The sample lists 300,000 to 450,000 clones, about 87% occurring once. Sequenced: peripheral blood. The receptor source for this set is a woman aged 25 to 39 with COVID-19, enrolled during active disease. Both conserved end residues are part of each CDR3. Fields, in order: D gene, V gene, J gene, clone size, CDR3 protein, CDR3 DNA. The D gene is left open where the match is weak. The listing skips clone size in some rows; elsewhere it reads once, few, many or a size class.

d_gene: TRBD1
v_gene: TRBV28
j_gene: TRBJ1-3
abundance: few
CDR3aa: CASSSSGQGRRNTIYF
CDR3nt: TGTGCCAGCAGTTCAAGCGGACAGGGAAGGAGAAACACCATATATTTT

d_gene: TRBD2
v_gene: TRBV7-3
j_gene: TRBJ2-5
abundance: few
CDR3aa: CASSPGTSGSMETQYF
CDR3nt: TGTGCCAGCAGCCCCGGGACTAGCGGGTCTATGGAGACCCAGTACTTC

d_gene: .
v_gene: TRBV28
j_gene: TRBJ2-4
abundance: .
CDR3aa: CASQGAKNIQYF
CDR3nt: TGTGCCAGTCAGGGGGCCAAAAACATTCAGTACTTC

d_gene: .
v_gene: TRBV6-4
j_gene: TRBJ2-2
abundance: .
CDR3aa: CASSRATGSGGELFF
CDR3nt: TGTGCCAGCTCTCGTGCCACAGGGTCTGGCGGGGAGCTGTTTTTT

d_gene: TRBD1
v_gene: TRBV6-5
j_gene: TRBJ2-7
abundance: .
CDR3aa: CASRLRDRSLSEQYF
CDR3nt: TGTGCCAGCCGGTTACGGGACAGGTCTCTAAGCGAGCAGTACTTC

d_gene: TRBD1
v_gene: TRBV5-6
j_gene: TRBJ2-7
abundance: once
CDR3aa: CASSLAGQALEQYF
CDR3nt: TGTGCCAGCAGCTTGGCGGGACAGGCTTTAGAGCAGTACTTC

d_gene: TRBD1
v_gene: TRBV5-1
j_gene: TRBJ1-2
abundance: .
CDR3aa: CASSLGGGADYGYTF
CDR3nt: TGCGCCAGCAGCTTGGGAGGGGGCGCGGACTATGGCTACACCTTC

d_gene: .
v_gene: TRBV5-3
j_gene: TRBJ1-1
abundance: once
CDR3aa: CARPFRPGQRNTEAFF
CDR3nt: TGTGCCAGACCTTTTAGACCGGGACAACGGAACACTGAAGCTTTCTTT

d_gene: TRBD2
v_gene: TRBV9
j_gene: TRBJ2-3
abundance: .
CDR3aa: CASSDRPGLATSTDTQYF
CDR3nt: TGTGCCAGCAGCGACCGACCGGGACTAGCGACTAGCACAGATACGCAGTATTTT

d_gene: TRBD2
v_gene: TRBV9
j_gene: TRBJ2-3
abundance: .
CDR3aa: CASSDGAGGTDTQYF
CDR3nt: TGTGCCAGCAGCGATGGAGCGGGAGGGACAGATACGCAGTATTTT

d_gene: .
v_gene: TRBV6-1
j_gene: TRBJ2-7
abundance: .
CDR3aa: CASSDRFSYEQYF
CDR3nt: TGTGCCAGCAGTGACAGGTTCTCCTACGAGCAGTACTTC

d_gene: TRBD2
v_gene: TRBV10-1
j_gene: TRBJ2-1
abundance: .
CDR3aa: CASTTSGGSYNEQFF
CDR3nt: TGCGCCAGCACGACTAGCGGGGGCTCCTACAATGAGCAGTTCTTC

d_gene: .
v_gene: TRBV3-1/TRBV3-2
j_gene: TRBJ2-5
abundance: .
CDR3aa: CASSRAIQETQYF
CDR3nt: TGTGCCAGCAGCCGAGCGATACAAGAGACCCAGTACTTC

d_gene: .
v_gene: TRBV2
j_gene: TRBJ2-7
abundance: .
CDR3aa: CASRAGLNYEQYF
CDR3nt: TGTGCCAGCAGGGCGGGACTCAACTACGAGCAGTACTTC

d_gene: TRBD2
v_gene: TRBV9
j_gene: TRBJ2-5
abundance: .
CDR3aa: CASSRTSTGETQYF
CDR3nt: TGTGCCAGCAGCCGGACTAGCACCGGGGAGACCCAGTACTTC

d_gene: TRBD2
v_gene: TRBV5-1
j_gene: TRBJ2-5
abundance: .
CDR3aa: CASSLGTSGRETQYF
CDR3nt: TGCGCCAGCAGCTTGGGCACTAGCGGGAGGGAGACCCAGTACTTC

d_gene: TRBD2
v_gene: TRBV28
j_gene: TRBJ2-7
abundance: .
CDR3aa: CASSETGGYEQYF
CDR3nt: TGTGCCAGCAGTGAAACGGGGGGGTACGAGCAGTACTTC

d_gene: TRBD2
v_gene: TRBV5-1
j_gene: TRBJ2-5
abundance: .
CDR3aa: CASSSGLAGPGETQYF
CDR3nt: TGCGCCAGCAGTTCCGGACTAGCGGGACCGGGGGAGACCCAGTACTTC

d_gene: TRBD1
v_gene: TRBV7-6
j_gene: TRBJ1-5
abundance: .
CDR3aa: CASSLVTGGQPQHF
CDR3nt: TGTGCCAGCAGCTTAGTGACAGGGGGACAGCCCCAGCATTTT

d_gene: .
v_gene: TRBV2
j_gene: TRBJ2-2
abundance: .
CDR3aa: CASSETAGNTGELFF
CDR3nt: TGTGCCAGCAGTGAAACAGCGGGGAACACCGGGGAGCTGTTTTTT

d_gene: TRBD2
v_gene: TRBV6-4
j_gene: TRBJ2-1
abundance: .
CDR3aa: CASSDSASGHNEQFF
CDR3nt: TGTGCCAGCAGTGACTCAGCTAGCGGCCACAATGAGCAGTTCTTC

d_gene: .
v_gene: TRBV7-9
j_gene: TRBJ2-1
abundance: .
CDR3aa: CASSLGGANEQFF
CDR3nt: TGTGCCAGCAGCTTAGGTGGGGCCAATGAGCAGTTCTTC

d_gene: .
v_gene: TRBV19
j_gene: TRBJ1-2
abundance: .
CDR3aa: CASSIDLTGFIYGYTF
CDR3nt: TGTGCCAGTAGTATAGATCTGACAGGATTCATATATGGCTACACCTTC

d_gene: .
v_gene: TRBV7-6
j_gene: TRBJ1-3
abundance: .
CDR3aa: CASSLGSGGPGNTIYF
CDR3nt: TGTGCCAGCAGCTTAGGTTCGGGGGGTCCTGGAAACACCATATATTTT

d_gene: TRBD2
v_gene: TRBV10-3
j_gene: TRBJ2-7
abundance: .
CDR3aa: CAISDRGLEGEQYF
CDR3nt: TGTGCCATCAGTGACAGGGGACTAGAAGGCGAGCAGTACTTC

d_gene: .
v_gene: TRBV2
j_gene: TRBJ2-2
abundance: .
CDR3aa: CASSEARVGELFF
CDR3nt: TGTGCCAGCAGTGAAGCGAGGGTGGGGGAGCTGTTTTTT

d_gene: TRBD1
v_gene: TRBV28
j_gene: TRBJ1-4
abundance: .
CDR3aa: CASSLQGAGEKLFF
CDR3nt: TGTGCCAGCAGTTTACAGGGGGCCGGTGAAAAACTGTTTTTT

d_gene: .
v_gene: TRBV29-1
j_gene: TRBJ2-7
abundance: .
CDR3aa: CSVEEGRGYEQYF
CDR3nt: TGCAGCGTTGAAGAAGGCAGGGGCTACGAGCAGTACTTC

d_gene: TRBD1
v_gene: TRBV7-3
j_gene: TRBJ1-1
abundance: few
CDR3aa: CASSFRGLTEAFF
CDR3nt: TGTGCCAGCAGCTTCAGGGGGCTCACTGAAGCTTTCTTT

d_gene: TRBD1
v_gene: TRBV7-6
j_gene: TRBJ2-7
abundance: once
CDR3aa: CASSPQDRSLYEQYF
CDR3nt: TGTGCCAGCAGCCCACAGGACAGGAGCCTCTACGAGCAGTACTTC

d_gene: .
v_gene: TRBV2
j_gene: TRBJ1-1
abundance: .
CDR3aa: CAYLVQNTEAFF
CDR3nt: TGTGCCTACCTAGTACAGAACACTGAAGCTTTCTTT

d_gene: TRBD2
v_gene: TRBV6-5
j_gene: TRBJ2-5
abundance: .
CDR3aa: CASSWEGLQETQYF
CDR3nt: TGTGCCAGCAGTTGGGAGGGATTACAAGAGACCCAGTACTTC

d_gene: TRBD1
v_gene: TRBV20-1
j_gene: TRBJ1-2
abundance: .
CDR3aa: CSASDRGEGYTF
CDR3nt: TGCAGTGCTAGTGACAGGGGCGAGGGCTACACCTTC

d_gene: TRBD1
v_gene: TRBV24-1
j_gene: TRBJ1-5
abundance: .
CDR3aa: CATSEDRGYNQPQHF
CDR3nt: TGTGCCACCAGTGAAGACAGGGGCTACAATCAGCCCCAGCATTTT

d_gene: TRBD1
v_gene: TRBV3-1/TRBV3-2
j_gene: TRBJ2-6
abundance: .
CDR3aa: CASRERGHNSGANVLTF
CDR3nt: TGTGCCAGCAGAGAGAGGGGGCATAACTCTGGGGCCAACGTCCTGACTTTC

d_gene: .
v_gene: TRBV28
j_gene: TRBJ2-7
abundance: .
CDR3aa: CASYSSGETYEQYF
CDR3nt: TGTGCCAGCTACTCTTCAGGGGAGACCTACGAGCAGTACTTC

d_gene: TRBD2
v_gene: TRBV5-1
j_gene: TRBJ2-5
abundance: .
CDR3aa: CASSFSGSQKTQYF
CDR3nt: TGCGCCAGCAGCTTCAGCGGGAGTCAAAAGACCCAGTACTTC

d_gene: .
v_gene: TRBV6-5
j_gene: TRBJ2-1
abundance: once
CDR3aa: CASSRDSSYNEQFF
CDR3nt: TGTGCCAGCAGTCGGGATAGCTCCTACAATGAGCAGTTCTTC

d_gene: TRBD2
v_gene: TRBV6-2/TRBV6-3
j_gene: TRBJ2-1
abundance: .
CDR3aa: CASSPGTRGSDEQFF
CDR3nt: TGTGCCAGCAGCCCCGGGACTAGGGGTTCCGATGAGCAGTTCTTC

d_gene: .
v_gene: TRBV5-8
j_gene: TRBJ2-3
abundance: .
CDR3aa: CASSGRRAPTDTQYF
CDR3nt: TGTGCCAGCAGCGGCCGCAGGGCCCCCACAGATACGCAGTATTTT

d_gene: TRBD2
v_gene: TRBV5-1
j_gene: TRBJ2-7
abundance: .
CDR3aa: CASSALAGTYEQYF
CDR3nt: TGCGCCAGCTCGGCACTAGCGGGAACTTACGAGCAGTACTTC

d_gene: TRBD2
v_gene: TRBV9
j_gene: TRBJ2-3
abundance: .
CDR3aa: CASSVDPGLADTQYF
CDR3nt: TGTGCCAGCAGCGTCGATCCGGGACTAGCAGATACGCAGTATTTT

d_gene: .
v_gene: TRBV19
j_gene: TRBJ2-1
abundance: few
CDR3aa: CASSIEVVGHSYNEQFF
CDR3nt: TGTGCCAGTAGTATAGAGGTGGTGGGCCACTCCTACAATGAGCAGTTCTTC

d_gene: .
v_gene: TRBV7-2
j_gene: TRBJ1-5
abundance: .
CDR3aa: CASSLGTLFSQPQHF
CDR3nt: TGTGCCAGCAGCTTAGGGACATTGTTTTCTCAGCCCCAGCATTTT

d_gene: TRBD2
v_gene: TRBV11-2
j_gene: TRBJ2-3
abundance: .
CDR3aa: CASSLNSGLSTDTQYF
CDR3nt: TGTGCCAGCAGCTTGAATAGCGGGCTTAGCACAGATACGCAGTATTTT

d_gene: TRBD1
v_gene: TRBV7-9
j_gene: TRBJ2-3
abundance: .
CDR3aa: CASSWTGGETDTQYF
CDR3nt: TGTGCCAGCAGCTGGACAGGGGGCGAAACAGATACGCAGTATTTT

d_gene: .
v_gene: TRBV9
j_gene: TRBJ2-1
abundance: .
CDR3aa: CASSVVSGLTYNEQFF
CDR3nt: TGTGCCAGCAGCGTAGTCTCGGGTCTAACCTACAATGAGCAGTTCTTC

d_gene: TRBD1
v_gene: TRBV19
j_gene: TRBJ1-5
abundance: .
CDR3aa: CASGQSGTVDSNQPQHF
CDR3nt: TGTGCCAGTGGACAATCCGGGACAGTGGATAGCAATCAGCCCCAGCATTTT

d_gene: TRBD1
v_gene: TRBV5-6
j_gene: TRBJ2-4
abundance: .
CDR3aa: CASSWRRDRSDF
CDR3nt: TGTGCCAGCAGCTGGCGCCGGGACAGGTCCGACTTC

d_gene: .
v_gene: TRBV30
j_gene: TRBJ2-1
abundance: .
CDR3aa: CAWIRDSSYNEQFF
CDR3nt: TGTGCCTGGATACGAGATAGCTCCTACAATGAGCAGTTCTTC

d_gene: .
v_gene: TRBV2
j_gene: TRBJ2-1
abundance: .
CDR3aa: CASSGRRAIHEQFF
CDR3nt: TGTGCCAGCAGTGGGAGGAGAGCCATCCATGAGCAGTTCTTC

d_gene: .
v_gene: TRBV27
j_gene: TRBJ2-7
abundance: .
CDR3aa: CASSSTGLWGEQYF
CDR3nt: TGTGCCAGCAGTTCAACAGGGTTGTGGGGCGAGCAGTACTTC

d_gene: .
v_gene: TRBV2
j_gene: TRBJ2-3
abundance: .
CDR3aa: CASSELTEADTQYF
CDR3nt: TGTGCCAGCAGCGAACTTACGGAGGCAGATACGCAGTATTTT

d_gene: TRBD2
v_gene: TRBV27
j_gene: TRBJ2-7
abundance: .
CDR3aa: CASSLGAGGYEQYF
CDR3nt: TGTGCCAGCAGTTTGGGGGCGGGAGGGTACGAGCAGTACTTC

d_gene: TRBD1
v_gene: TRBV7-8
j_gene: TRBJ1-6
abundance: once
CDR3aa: CASSLRTGPSTNSPLHF
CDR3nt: TGTGCCAGCAGCCTGCGGACAGGGCCTTCTACAAATTCACCCCTCCACTTT

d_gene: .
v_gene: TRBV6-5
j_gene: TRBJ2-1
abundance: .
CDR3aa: CASTRGGYNEQFF
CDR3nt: TGTGCCAGCACCCGTGGGGGGTACAATGAGCAGTTCTTC

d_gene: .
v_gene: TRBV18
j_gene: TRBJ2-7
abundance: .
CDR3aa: CASSPAETYEQYF
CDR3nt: TGTGCCAGCTCACCAGCCGAGACCTACGAGCAGTACTTC

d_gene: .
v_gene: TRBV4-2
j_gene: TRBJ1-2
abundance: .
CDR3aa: CASSQDPGANYGYTF
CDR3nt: TGTGCCAGCAGCCAAGATCCAGGGGCGAACTATGGCTACACCTTC

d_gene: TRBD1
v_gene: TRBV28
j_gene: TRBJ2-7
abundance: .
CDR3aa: CASSLGIGQGVSYEQYF
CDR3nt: TGTGCCAGCAGTTTGGGGATCGGACAGGGGGTTTCCTACGAGCAGTACTTC